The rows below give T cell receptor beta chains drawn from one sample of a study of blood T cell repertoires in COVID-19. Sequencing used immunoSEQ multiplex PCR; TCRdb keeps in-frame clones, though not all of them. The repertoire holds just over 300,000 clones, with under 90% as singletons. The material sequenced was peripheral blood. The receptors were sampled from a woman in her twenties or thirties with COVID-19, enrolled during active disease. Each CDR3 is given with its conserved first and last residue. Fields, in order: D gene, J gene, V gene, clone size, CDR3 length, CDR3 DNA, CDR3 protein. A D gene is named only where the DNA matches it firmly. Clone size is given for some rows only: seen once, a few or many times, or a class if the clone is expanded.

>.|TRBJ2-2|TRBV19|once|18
TGTGCCAGTAGTATAGATCTATGGCGGGGCGCGAACACCGGGGAGCTGTTTTTT
CASSIDLWRGANTGELFF
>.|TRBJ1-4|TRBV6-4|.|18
TGTGCCAGCAGTGGGGGTGAGAATCAGGGAAAGCTTAATGAAAAACTGTTTTTT
CASSGGENQGKLNEKLFF
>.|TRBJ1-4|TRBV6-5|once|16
TGTGCCAGCAGTTACTCGTCCAGGGGCTCTAATGAAAAACTGTTTTTT
CASSYSSRGSNEKLFF
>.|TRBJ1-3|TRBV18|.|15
TGTGCCAGCTCACCAACCGGGGTTGCTGGAAACACCATATATTTT
CASSPTGVAGNTIYF
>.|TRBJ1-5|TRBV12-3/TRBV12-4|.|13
TGTGCCAGCAGTATTTCGGGGTCCTCGGCCCAGCATTTT
CASSISGSSAQHF
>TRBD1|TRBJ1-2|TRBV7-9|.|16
TGTGCCAGCAGCTTATCGGGACAGGGGGCTAACTATGGCTACACCTTC
CASSLSGQGANYGYTF
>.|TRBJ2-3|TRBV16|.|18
TGTGCCAGCAGCCAATCAATAGGCGGTGGTGCTAGCACAGATACGCAGTATTTT
CASSQSIGGGASTDTQYF
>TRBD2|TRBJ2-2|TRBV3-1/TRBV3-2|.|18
TGTGCCAGCAGCCAAGGACTAGCGGGGGGGCGTTCGACCGGGGAGCTGTTTTTT
CASSQGLAGGRSTGELFF
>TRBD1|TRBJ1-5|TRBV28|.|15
TGTGCCAGCAGCCTGTGGGAACAGGGGAAACAGCCCCAGCATTTT
CASSLWEQGKQPQHF
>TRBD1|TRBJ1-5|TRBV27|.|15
TGTGCCAGCAAGCCGGGACAGGGAACAGGTCAGCCCCAGCATTTT
CASKPGQGTGQPQHF
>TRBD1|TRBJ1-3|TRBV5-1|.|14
TGCGCCAGCAGCTTAACAGGGGTCGGAAACACCATATATTTT
CASSLTGVGNTIYF
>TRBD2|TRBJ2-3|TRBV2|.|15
TGTGCCAGCAGGGGGACTAGCCTGAACACAGATACGCAGTATTTT
CASRGTSLNTDTQYF
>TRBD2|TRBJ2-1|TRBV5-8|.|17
TGTGCCAGCAGCTCGTCGAGACTAGCGGGGTCCTACAATGAGCAGTTCTTC
CASSSSRLAGSYNEQFF
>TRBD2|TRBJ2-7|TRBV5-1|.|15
TGCGCCAGCAGCTACGACTCCGGGACTAGCCCTGAGCAGTACTTC
CASSYDSGTSPEQYF
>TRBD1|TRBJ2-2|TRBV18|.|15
TGTGCCAGCTCACCGGGGACAGGGGGCGTCGGGGAGCTGTTTTTT
CASSPGTGGVGELFF
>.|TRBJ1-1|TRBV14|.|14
TGTGCCAGCAGCCAAGCCTCCGGGGACACTGAAGCTTTCTTT
CASSQASGDTEAFF
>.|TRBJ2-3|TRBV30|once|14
TGTGCCTGGGGTATGGGGGGGCCCGCAGATACGCAGTATTTT
CAWGMGGPADTQYF
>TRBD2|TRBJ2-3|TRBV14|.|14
TGTGCCAGCAGCCGACTAGCTTTCACAGATACGCAGTATTTT
CASSRLAFTDTQYF
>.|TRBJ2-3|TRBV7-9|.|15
TGTGCCAGCAGCGCAATATACAGGGACGCAGATACGCAGTATTTT
CASSAIYRDADTQYF
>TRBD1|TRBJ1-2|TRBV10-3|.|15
TGTGCCATCAGTGAGCTAGAGGACAGGCGCTATGGCTACACCTTC
CAISELEDRRYGYTF
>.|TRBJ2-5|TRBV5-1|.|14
TGCGCCAGCAGCTTCGGGTCTAGCGACGAGACCCAGTACTTC
CASSFGSSDETQYF
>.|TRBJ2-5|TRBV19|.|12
TGTGCCAGTAGTATGTATGAAGAGACCCAGTACTTC
CASSMYEETQYF
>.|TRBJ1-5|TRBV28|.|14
TGTGCCAGCAGCCTGACAGGCGCGGATCAGCCCCAGCATTTT
CASSLTGADQPQHF
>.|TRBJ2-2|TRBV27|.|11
TGTGCCAGCAGGGCTACCGGGGAGCTGTTTTTT
CASRATGELFF
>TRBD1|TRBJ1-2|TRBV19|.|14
TGTGCCAGTAACCCAAGACAGGGGGCGTTTGGCTACACCTTC
CASNPRQGAFGYTF
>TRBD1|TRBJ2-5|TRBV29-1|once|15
TGCAGCGTTGAGTCAAGGACAGGGCCACAAGAGACCCAGTACTTC
CSVESRTGPQETQYF
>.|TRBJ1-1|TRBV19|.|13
TGTGCCAGTAGTCTTAACAGCCTCACTGAAGCTTTCTTT
CASSLNSLTEAFF